Listed here are 5 T cell receptor beta chains from one sample, sequenced in a study of T cells in women clearing cervical HPV infection. Libraries were prepared by immunoSEQ multiplex PCR; TCRdb keeps only in-frame clonotypes and omits some of them. The sample has some 21,000 clones; the top ten hold around 24%. The specimen was blood buffy coat. These receptors were collected from a woman aged 18-70 years with a cervical HPV16 infection that either progressed to CIN3+ or cleared (not recorded which).

As to this clone: The CDR3 goes on 3 residues after the read ends, and that part is filled in from the germline J gene. J is TRBJ1-1 and V is TRBV29-1; no clear D gene. The CDR3 runs to 12 residues. V was pared by 4 bases and J by 7 bases, with 13 bases between. The V gene's germline CDR1 is SQVTM and CDR2 ANQGSEA. The CDR3 region is CSVVSHSNEAFF. The sequenced part of the CDR3 DNA is TGCAGCGTTGTGTCCCATTCCAATGAA.

As for this clone: The missing CDR3 end, 3 residues past where the read stops, is filled in from the germline J gene. The chain links TRBV14 to TRBJ2-1; a weak D match, TRBD2 (7 bases). Germline lookup yields CDR1 SGHDN and CDR2 FVKESK. The V end lost 10 bases, the J end lost 4 bases, and 17 bases lay between the germline ends. The CDR3 sequence is 14 residues long. The covered CDR3 bases are TGTGCCACCTCTCTGGGGGGGCCATACAATGAG. It yields the protein CATSLGGPYNE. The entire CDR3 reads CATSLGGPYNEQFF.

With respect to this clone: The missing CDR3 end, 3 residues past where the read stops, is filled in from the germline J gene. The rearrangement links TRBV6-1 to TRBJ1-2; TRBD1 is a possible D gene (5 bases). CDR3 length: 15 amino acids. Germline V lookup: CDR1 MNHNS, CDR2 SASEGT. The part of the CDR3 DNA that was read is TGTGCCAGCAGTGAAGCGGGAGGGGTTAAGAGGGGC. Translated, it gives CASSEAGGVKRG. The full CDR3 protein is CASSEAGGVKRGYTF.

To note about this clone: The read terminates 3 residues ahead of where the CDR3 ends, so the germline J gene completes it. The V call is TRBV2, the J call TRBJ2-7; no reliable D call. The V and J ends lost 8 bases and 2 bases respectively, with 19 bases between them. Germline CDR1 is SNHLY and CDR2 is FYNNEI. The CDR3 consists of 15 residues. The CDR3 protein is CASVIPRKNTYEQYF. The covered CDR3 bases are TGTGCCAGCGTAATTCCCAGGAAAAACACCTACGAG.

The sequenced part of the CDR3 DNA is TGCGCCAGCAGCTTGGGCGGGAGGGTCTACATGAACACTGAA. Protein product: CASSLGGRVYMNTE. In full, the CDR3 reads CASSLGGRVYMNTEAFF. This chain joins TRBV5-1 and TRBJ1-1, with D unresolved. The observed sequence ends 3 residues before the CDR3 terminus, with the missing tail filled in from the germline J gene. The ends were cut back, 0 bases at V and 0 bases at J, with 15 bases in the middle. Germline CDR1 is SGHRS and CDR2 is YFSETQ. The length of the CDR3 is 17 residues.